Included here is one T cell receptor beta chain sequence, with context. The antigen is undetermined. CDR1 is SGDLS, CDR2 YYNGEE, per germline. This CDR3 has 13 amino acids. V shed 6 bases and J 7 bases; nucleotides not matched to a gene: 6. Assay used: immunoSEQ multiplex PCR; TCRdb lists only in-frame clones, some missing. The sample has about 6,000 clones, roughly 41% seen once. This sample is part of a study of T cells in localized non-small cell lung cancer. Study-wide results and caveats: Clonality of T cells reached its maximum in uninvolved adjacent lung, surpassing tumor. A median around 55 of the top 100 tumor clones appeared in adjacent lung.

The chain employs TRBV9 and TRBJ1-2, with 10 bases aligning to TRBD1. The TCR was taken from a woman aged 35 to 70 with stage II squamous cell lung carcinoma. Material: lung tumor tissue, obtained before any cancer treatment. CDR3 in amino acids: CASTERTGGGYTF. The CDR3 nucleotides read TGTGCCAGCACCGAACGGACAGGGGGTGGCTACACCTTC. The entire variable domain, with the rest obtained from reference TRBV9 and TRBJ1-2, is as follows: DSGVTQTPKHLITATGQRVTLRCSPRSGDLSVYWYQQSLDQGLQFLIQYYNGEERAKGNILERFSAQQFPDLHSELNLSSLELGDSALYFCASTERTGGGYTFGSGTRLTVV.